The clone carrying this TCR beta chain was seen a single time. What it binds is unknown. The entry originates in a study of T cells after yellow fever vaccination. Looking at the study overall: With SMART-Seq v4 Ultra Low Input, the fractions containing low cell numbers were prepared.

Each CDR3 protein gets one entry after TCRdb re-called the 5' RACE reads with MiXCR. Of some 550,000 distinct CDR3 sequences in the sample, 15% to 20% were seen once. Broader study findings: Among all clonotypes, a small share was observed in both CD4 and CD8 compartments. Contaminants from the bulk population, in the form of abundant clonotypes, could be found in FACS-sorted repertoires. Weaker in magnitude, the secondary response showed a faster peak on day 5 versus 15.

Trimming at V came to 2 bases and at J to 5 bases, leaving 4 bases not matched to a gene. CDR1 and CDR2 (germline): GTSNPN, SVGIG (reference sequence). CDR3 length: 13 residues. This receptor was obtained from a man aged 25 to 40 who received the YFV17D yellow fever vaccine. The sample here was PBMCs, taken 15 days after the yellow fever booster vaccination. The V and J genes are TRBV30 and TRBJ2-5; 8 positions match TRBD1. CDR3 region: CAWSPGGEETQYF. The CDR3 DNA sequence: TGTGCCTGGAGTCCAGGGGGCGAGGAGACCCAGTACTTC.